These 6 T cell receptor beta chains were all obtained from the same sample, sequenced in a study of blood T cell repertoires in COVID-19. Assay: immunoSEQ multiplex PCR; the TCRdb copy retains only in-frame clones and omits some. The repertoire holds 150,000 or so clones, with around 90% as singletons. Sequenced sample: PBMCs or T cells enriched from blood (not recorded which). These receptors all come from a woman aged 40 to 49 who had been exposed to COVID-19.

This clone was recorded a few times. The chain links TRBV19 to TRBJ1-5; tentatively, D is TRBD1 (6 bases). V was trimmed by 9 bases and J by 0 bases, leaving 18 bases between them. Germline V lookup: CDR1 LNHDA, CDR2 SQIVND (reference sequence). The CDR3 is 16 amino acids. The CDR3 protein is CASIPDGGPSNQPQHF. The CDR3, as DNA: TGTGCCAGCATCCCCGACGGGGGGCCTAGCAATCAGCCCCAGCATTTT.

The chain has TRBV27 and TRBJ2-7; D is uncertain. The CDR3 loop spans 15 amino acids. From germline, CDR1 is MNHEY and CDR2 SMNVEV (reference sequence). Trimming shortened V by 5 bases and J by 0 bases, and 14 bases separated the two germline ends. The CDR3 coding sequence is TGTGCCAGCAGTCCCCGAACAGAAAGCTCCTACGAGCAGTACTTC. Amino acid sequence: CASSPRTESSYEQYF.

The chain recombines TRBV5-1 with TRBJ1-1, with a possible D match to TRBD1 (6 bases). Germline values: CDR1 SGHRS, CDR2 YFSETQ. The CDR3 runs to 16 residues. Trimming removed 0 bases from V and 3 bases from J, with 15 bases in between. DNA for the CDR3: TGCGCCAGCAGCTTGGCAACAGGGTGGGGACACACTGAAGCTTTCTTT. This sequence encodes CASSLATGWGHTEAFF.

In DNA, the CDR3 is TGTGCCAGCAGTGAATACGGACTAGCGGGGTACAATGAGCAGTTCTTC. This translates into CASSEYGLAGYNEQFF. V and J are TRBV25-1 and TRBJ2-1, with 12 bases fitting TRBD2. Trimming removed 0 bases from V and 4 bases from J; junction bases left unmatched: 1. CDR1 is MGHDK and CDR2 is SYGVNS in the germline V gene. The CDR3 is 16 residues long. Full variable domain (remainder filled in from reference TRBV25-1 and TRBJ2-1): EADIYQTPRYLVIGTGKKITLECSQTMGHDKMYWYQQDPGMELHLIHYSYGVNSTEKGDLSSESTVSRIRTEHFPLTLESARPSHTSQYLCASSEYGLAGYNEQFFGPGTRLTVL.

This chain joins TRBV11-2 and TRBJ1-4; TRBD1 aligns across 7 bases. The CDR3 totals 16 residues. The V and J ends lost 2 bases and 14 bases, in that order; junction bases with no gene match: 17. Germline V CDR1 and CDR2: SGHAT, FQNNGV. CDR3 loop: CASSLLTGSKGGKLFF. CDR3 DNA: TGTGCCAGCAGCTTATTGACAGGGTCGAAGGGCGGAAAGCTGTTTTTT.

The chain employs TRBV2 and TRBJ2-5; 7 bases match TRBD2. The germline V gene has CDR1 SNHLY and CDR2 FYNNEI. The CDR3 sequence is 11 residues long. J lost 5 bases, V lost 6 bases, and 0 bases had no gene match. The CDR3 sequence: CASSGRETQYF. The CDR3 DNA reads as TGTGCCAGCAGCGGGAGGGAGACCCAGTACTTC.